This T cell receptor beta chain was captured in a study of CD8+CD57+ T cells in acquired aplastic anemia. At the level of the study: Sorted CD4+ plus CD8+ cells gave DNA averaging around 3 ug. Average CD4+ read depth in healthy donors was some 9.9 million reads. Study results and limitations: Patients and controls shared 25 to 30 CD8+ CDR3 sequences, which appeared highly expressed in patients and within their immunodominant clones.

Researchers used genomic DNA as the template to profile TCR beta VDJ and CDR3. TCRdb independently ran MiXCR on the reads; one entry per CDR3 protein. The sample has 30,000 to 40,000 distinct CDR3 sequences; 76% are singletons. With regard to this clonotype: Its target is unknown.

The CDR3 runs to 15 residues. The germline V gene encodes CDR1 SEHNR and CDR2 FQNEAQ (reference sequence). The J segment lost 0 bases and the V segment lost 3 bases, leaving 5 bases of the junction unmatched. What was sequenced was sorted CD4+, CD8+, or CD8+CD57+ T cells (not recorded which) from PBMCs. This receptor was obtained from a human donor in good health, serving as a control. The rearrangement links TRBV7-9 to TRBJ2-7; 7 bases line up with TRBD1. As DNA, the CDR3 is TGTGCCAGCAGCTTCAGACAGGGAAGCTCCTACGAGCAGTACTTC. Translation gives CASSFRQGSSYEQYF.